The rows below give T cell receptor beta chains drawn from one sample of a study of T cell responses to AZD1222 COVID-19 vaccine. Some clones are missing from TCRdb's copy, which holds only in-frame ones; the method was immunoSEQ multiplex PCR. This table has 120,000 to 150,000 clones, roughly 91% appearing once. Sequences were derived from peripheral blood, sampled on day 0 of AZD1222 vaccination. These receptors originate from an adult in good health. Each CDR3 is given with its conserved first and last residue. The D gene is left open where the match is weak.

j_call	cdr3_length	v_call	d_call	cdr3_aa
TRBJ1-4	15	TRBV6-5	TRBD1	CASSYSRQGFEKLFF
TRBJ1-2	14	TRBV9	TRBD1	CASSAAWTGNGYTF
TRBJ1-1	13	TRBV27	-	CASSSGVGTEAFF
TRBJ1-1	14	TRBV10-3	-	CAISESPANTEAFF
TRBJ1-4	14	TRBV28	TRBD1	CASNPRDRAEKLFF
TRBJ2-1	11	TRBV6-1	-	CASSEAWEQFF
TRBJ1-5	16	TRBV19	-	CASSILALGGFQPQHF
TRBJ1-4	14	TRBV5-1	-	CASSLAGGNEKLFF
TRBJ2-1	16	TRBV2	TRBD1	CASSPKDRATKNEQFF
TRBJ1-2	15	TRBV9	-	CASSVDAGANYGYTF
TRBJ1-5	13	TRBV6-5	-	CASSGTVNQPQHF
TRBJ1-3	15	TRBV20-1	TRBD1	CSASRDRSSGNTIYF
TRBJ1-1	14	TRBV6-5	-	CASRPRQTNTEAFF
TRBJ2-2	16	TRBV5-1	-	CASSEWDFENTGELFF
TRBJ2-7	14	TRBV9	-	CASSVDVNSYEQYF
TRBJ1-5	13	TRBV19	-	CASRSPSNQPQHF
TRBJ1-4	15	TRBV5-1	-	CASSLAPGSAEKLFF
TRBJ2-7	12	TRBV4-2	-	CASSKQGYEQYF
TRBJ2-2	17	TRBV11-2	-	CASSLVFGGAGTGELFF
TRBJ1-5	14	TRBV6-5	-	CASSYGVGTQPQHF
TRBJ1-1	13	TRBV4-1	-	CASSQGDRKKAFF
TRBJ2-7	11	TRBV6-5	-	CASSISHEQYF
TRBJ2-1	14	TRBV11-3	TRBD1	CASSLGQGVSEQFF
TRBJ2-3	14	TRBV7-9	-	CASSLVNTGDTQYF
TRBJ1-4	15	TRBV18	-	CASSPQGTSNEKLFF
TRBJ2-1	15	TRBV7-2	-	CASSLGGRGTNEQFF
TRBJ1-1	14	TRBV18	TRBD1	CASSPLGQGTEAFF